The 2 T cell receptor beta chains below come from one sample, sequenced in a study of OX40 agonist ivuxolimab in advanced cancers. Produced via immunoSEQ multiplex PCR; TCRdb's table is partial and in-frame only. The sample shows about 20,000 clones, approximately 87% of them seen only once. This specimen consisted of CD4+ or CD8+ T cells sorted from blood, obtained in a trial of the OX40 agonist ivuxolimab. These receptors all stem from an adult with an advanced solid tumor such as melanoma, head and neck, liver or kidney cancer.

V usage is TRBV2 and J usage is TRBJ2-3; TRBD2 might be the D (5 bases). V lost 1 base to trimming and J lost 4 bases, with 6 bases between them. From germline, CDR1 is SNHLY and CDR2 FYNNEI. The CDR3 is 13 residues long. The CDR3 sequence is CASSEGGSDTQYF. The CDR3 nucleotides are TGTGCCAGCAGTGAAGGAGGGTCAGATACGCAGTATTTT.

The chain uses TRBV9 and TRBJ2-7, with 9 bases that match TRBD1. This CDR3 comprises 15 residues. CDR1 is SGDLS, CDR2 YYNGEE, per germline. The V segment lost 0 bases and the J segment 4 bases; nucleotides outside the gene matches: 5. This chain's CDR3 is CASSVGTGDGYEQYF. The CDR3 DNA follows: TGTGCCAGCAGCGTAGGGACAGGGGATGGATACGAGCAGTACTTC.